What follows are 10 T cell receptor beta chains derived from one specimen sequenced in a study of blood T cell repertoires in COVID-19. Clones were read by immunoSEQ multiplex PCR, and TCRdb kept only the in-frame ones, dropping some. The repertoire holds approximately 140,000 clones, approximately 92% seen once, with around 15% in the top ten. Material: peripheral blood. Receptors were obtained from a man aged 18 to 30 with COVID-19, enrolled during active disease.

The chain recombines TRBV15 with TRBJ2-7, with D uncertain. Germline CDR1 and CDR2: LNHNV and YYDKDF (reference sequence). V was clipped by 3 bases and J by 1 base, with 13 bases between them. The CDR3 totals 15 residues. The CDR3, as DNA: TGTGCCACCAGCAGGGAAATCACAGTTTCCTACGAGCAGTACTTC. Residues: CATSREITVSYEQYF.

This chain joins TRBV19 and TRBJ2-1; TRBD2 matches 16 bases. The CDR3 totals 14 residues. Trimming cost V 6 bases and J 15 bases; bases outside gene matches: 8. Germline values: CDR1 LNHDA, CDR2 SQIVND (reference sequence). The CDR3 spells CASSIGTSGRDLFF. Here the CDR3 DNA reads TGTGCCAGTAGCATTGGGACTAGCGGGAGGGACTTGTTCTTC. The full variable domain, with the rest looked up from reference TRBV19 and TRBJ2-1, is DGGITQSPKYLFRKEGQNVTLSCEQNLNHDAMYWYRQDPGQGLRLIYYSQIVNDFQKGDIAEGYSVSREKKESFPLTVTSAQKNPTAFYLCASSIGTSGRDLFFGPGTRLTVL.

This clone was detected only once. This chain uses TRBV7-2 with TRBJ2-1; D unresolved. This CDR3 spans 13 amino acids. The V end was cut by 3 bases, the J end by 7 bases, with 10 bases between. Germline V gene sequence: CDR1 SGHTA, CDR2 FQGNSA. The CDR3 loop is CASSLFSSNEQFF. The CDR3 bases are TGTGCCAGCAGCTTGTTTTCGAGTAATGAGCAGTTCTTC. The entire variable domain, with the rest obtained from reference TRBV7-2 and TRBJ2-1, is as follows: GAGVSQSPSNKVTEKGKDVELRCDPISGHTALYWYRQSLGQGLEFLIYFQGNSAPDKSGLPSDRFSAERTGGSVSTLTIQRTQQEDSAVYLCASSLFSSNEQFFGPGTRLTVL.

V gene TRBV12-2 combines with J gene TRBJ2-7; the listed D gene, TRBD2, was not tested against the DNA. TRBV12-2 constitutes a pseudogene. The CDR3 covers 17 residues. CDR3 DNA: TGTGCAAGTCGCTGCGGGACTAGCGGGAGGAGGACCCGCGAGCAGTACTTC. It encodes CASRCGTSGRRTREQYF.

This chain's CDR3 is CATSRVAGFQYGYTF. CDR3 coding DNA: TGTGCCACCAGCAGAGTCGCAGGGTTTCAATATGGCTACACCTTC. This sequence joins TRBV15 and TRBJ1-2; TRBD1 might be the D (5 bases). The CDR3 totals 15 residues. Looked up from germline, CDR1 is LNHNV and CDR2 is YYDKDF (reference sequence). Trimming removed 1 base from V and 5 bases from J, with 14 bases in between.

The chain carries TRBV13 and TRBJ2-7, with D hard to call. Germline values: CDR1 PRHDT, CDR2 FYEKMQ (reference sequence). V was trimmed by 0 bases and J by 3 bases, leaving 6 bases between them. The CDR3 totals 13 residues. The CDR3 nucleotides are TGTGCCAGCAGCTTAGGGAGGCTCTACGAGCAGTACTTC. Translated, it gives CASSLGRLYEQYF.

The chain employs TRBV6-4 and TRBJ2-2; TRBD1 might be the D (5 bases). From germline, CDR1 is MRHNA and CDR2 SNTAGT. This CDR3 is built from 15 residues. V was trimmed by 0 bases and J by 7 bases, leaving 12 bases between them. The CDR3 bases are TGTGCCAGCAGTGACTCTAAGGGGAAGGGCGGGGAGCTGTTTTTT. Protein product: CASSDSKGKGGELFF.

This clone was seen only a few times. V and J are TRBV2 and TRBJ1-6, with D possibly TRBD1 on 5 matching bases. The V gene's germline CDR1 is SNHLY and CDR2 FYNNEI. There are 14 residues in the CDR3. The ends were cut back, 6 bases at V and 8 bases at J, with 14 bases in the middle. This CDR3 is CASSGNRMDSPLHF. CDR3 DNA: TGTGCCAGCAGCGGAAACAGGATGGATTCACCCCTCCACTTT.

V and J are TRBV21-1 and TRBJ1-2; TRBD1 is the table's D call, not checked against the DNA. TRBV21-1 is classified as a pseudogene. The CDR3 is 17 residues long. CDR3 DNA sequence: TGTGCCAGCAGCAAAACCCGAGCGACAGGGGATTTGCATGGCTACACCTTC. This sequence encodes CASSKTRATGDLHGYTF.

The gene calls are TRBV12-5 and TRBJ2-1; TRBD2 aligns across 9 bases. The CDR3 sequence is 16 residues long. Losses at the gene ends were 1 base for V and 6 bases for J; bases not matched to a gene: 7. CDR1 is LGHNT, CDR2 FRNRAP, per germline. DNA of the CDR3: TGTGCTAGTGGTTTGGGCCTAGCGGGAATTACCAATGAGCAGTTCTTC. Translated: CASGLGLAGITNEQFF.